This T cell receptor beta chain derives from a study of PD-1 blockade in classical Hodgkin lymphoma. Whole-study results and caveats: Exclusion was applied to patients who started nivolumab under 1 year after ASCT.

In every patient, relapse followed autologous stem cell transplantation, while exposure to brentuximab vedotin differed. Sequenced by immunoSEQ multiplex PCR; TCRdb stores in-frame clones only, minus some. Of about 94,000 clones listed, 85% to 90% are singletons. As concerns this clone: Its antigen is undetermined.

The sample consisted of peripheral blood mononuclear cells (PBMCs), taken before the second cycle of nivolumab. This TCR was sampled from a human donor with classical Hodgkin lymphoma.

Here the CDR3 reads CASRIRQGMEGYTF. CDR3 in DNA: TGTGCCAGCAGGATTAGACAGGGGATGGAGGGCTACACCTTC. The chain is built from TRBV2 and TRBJ1-2; 8 nucleotides agree with TRBD1. The germline V gene has CDR1 SNHLY and CDR2 FYNNEI. The J segment lost 8 bases and the V segment lost 6 bases, leaving 11 bases of the junction unmatched. The CDR3 length is 14 residues.